Each of the 17 T cell receptor beta chains below was sequenced from the same sample in a study of tumor-infiltrating lymphocytes in primary liver carcinoma. Investigators took RNA and DNA out together from 20-30 mg of unsorted bulk tissue. TCR beta cDNA came from 400 to 500 ng total RNA, primed with a constant-region primer. Library construction for TCR beta comprised three nested multiplex PCR rounds performed with slightly modified ARM-PCR. Rounds one and two of PCR, each of 10 to 11 cycles, were primed with TRBV1-TRBV30 forward primers and a C-beta reverse primer. MiXCR was run by TCRdb on the multiplex PCR reads, yielding one entry per CDR3 protein. The repertoire consists of over 95,000 distinct CDR3 sequences, with around three quarters occurring once and the leading ten covering just over 9.5%. Sample: liver tumor tissue from sampling region 5. Noted subset: tumor region T5, tumor centre. All receptors come from a woman aged 60-75 years with primary liver carcinoma and hepatitis B virus infection.

A note on this clonotype: This may arise from a read error, as a much more abundant clone is one base away. The rearrangement joins TRBV10-2 to TRBJ2-7; TRBD1 agrees at 7 bases. This CDR3 spans 12 amino acids. The germline V gene has CDR1 WSHSY and CDR2 SAAADI. CDR3 residues: CANSFTGDEQYF. CDR3 bases: TGCGCCAACAGTTTCACAGGGGACGAGCAGTACTTC.

This clonotype was observed once. Likely a read error: the CDR3 ends without its conserved phenylalanine or tryptophan. The chain recombines TRBV7-9 with TRBJ2-5, with 7 bases matching TRBD2. Germline V lookup: CDR1 SEHNR, CDR2 FQNEAQ (reference sequence). The CDR3 has 12 residues. The CDR3: CACSLLAETQYL. DNA for the CDR3: TGTGCCTGCAGCTTACTAGCGGAGACCCAGTACTTA.

The sample holds one count of this clonotype. A much bigger clone sits one base away, suggesting this may be a read error. The chain joins TRBV28 to TRBJ1-3; no reliable D call. Looked up from germline, CDR1 is MDHEN and CDR2 is SYDVKM. This CDR3 has 14 residues. CDR3 nucleotide sequence: TGTGCCAGCATTTCGCGGAGCTCTGGAAACACCGTATATTTT. This gives the protein CASISRSSGNTVYF. Complete variable domain (other parts from reference TRBV28 and TRBJ1-3): DVKVTQSSRYLVKRTGEKVFLECVQDMDHENMFWYRQDPGLGLRLIYFSYDVKMKEKGDIPEGYSVSREKKERFSLILESASTNQTSMYLCASISRSSGNTVYFGEGSWLTVV.

On this clonotype: This CDR3 fails to terminate in the conserved phenylalanine or tryptophan, so it likely reflects a read error. The DNA is omitted, as the CDR3 cannot be located on it reliably, and the CDR3 follows TCRdb's listing. The chain has TRBV11-2 and TRBJ2-2; TRBD1, the table's D call, was not compared with the DNA. Counting both end residues, the CDR3 totals 15 amino acids. From germline, CDR1 is SGHAT and CDR2 FQNNGV. The CDR3 spells CASSARQGGTGELFL.

The chain has TRBV5-4 and TRBJ2-4; D remains unclear. Germline lookup yields CDR1 SGHNT and CDR2 YYREEE (reference sequence). Trimming shortened V by 4 bases and J by 4 bases, and 15 bases separated the two germline ends. The CDR3 runs 15 residues. In DNA form, the CDR3 reads TGTGCCAGCAGCCCCCCGGCAAGGGATAAAAACATTCAGTACTTC. Protein sequence: CASSPPARDKNIQYF.

A note on this clonotype: A much larger clonotype is one base distant, so this may be a read error. The V call is TRBV6-5, the J call TRBJ1-5; 9 bases align to TRBD1. The CDR3 covers 16 residues. Germline lookup yields CDR1 MNHEY and CDR2 SVGAGI. In DNA form, the CDR3 reads TGTGCCAGCAGTAGATTCGGGACAGGGAACAATCGGCCCCAGCATTTT. It specifies CASSRFGTGNNRPQHF.

On this clonotype itself: The junction departs from the called germline gene at one end, perhaps through a read error. The genes are TRBV28 and TRBJ2-1; 7 bases align to TRBD2. This CDR3 is 14 amino acids long. Germline CDR1 is MDHEN and CDR2 is SYDVKM. The CDR3 coding sequence is TGTGCCAGCAATTTGGCGGGAGTGTACAAGGAGCAGTTCTTC. Amino acids: CASNLAGVYKEQFF.

On this clonotype itself: A much bigger clone sits one base away, suggesting this may be a read error. The final CDR3 position lacks the conserved phenylalanine or tryptophan, pointing to a likely read error. The chain is built from TRBV6-2 or TRBV6-3 and TRBJ1-5; D gene uncertain. Trimming took off 2 bases at V and 4 bases at J, with 9 bases between the two ends. The CDR3 consists of 14 residues. CDR1 and CDR2 from the germline V gene are MNHEY and SVGEGT. CDR3 loop: CASSYPTQNQPQHS. Written as DNA, the CDR3 is TGTGCCAGCAGTTACCCTACCCAGAATCAGCCCCAGCATTCT.

Comment on this clonotype: The final CDR3 position lacks the conserved phenylalanine or tryptophan, pointing to a likely read error. This chain connects TRBV11-2 to TRBJ2-5, with 9 bases aligning to TRBD2. Germline CDR1 SGHAT, CDR2 FQNNGV. The CDR3 is made up of 17 amino acids. CDR3 bases: TGCGCCAGCAGCCCTAGGGGACAACTAGCGGGCCTAGAGACCCAGTACTCC. This translates into CASSPRGQLAGLETQYS.

On this clonotype itself: A much bigger clone sits one base away, suggesting this may be a read error. The chain joins TRBV5-1 to TRBJ2-5, with TRBD2 identical over 7 bases. Germline V gene lookup returns CDR1 SGHRS and CDR2 YFSETQ. This CDR3 spans 12 amino acids. CDR3 in amino acids: CVSLGGSETQYF. In DNA form, the CDR3 reads TGCGTCAGCCTCGGGGGGTCGGAGACCCAGTACTTC.

To note about this clonotype: Germline and junction disagree at one end, which may indicate a read error. V usage is TRBV12-3 or TRBV12-4 and J usage is TRBJ2-7; 8 positions agree with TRBD2. This CDR3 is 17 amino acids long. The CDR3 loop reads CASSAPGTRDPFYEQYF. The CDR3 DNA follows: TGTGCCAGCAGTGCCCCCGGGACTAGAGATCCCTTCTACGAGCAATACTTC.

This clonotype has a count of ten or more. The rearrangement uses TRBV28 and TRBJ2-6, with a tentative D call TRBD1 (6 bases). Trimming left V 5 bases short and J 2 bases short, with 13 bases between. This CDR3 has 16 residues. Germline CDR1 and CDR2: MDHEN and SYDVKM. The CDR3 loop reads CASSHREPTGANVLTF. CDR3 nucleotides: TGTGCCAGCAGTCACAGGGAACCCACTGGGGCCAACGTCCTGACTTTC.

As to this clonotype: The junction shows a germline mismatch at one end, possibly a read error. The V gene is TRBV11-3, the J gene TRBJ2-1, with TRBD2 matching 12 bases. Germline CDR1 SGHNT, CDR2 YENEEA. This CDR3 region has 16 residues. The CDR3 nucleotides are TGTGCCACCAGCACCCGACTAGCGGGAGAGGTGAATGAGCAGTTCTTC. Translated: CATSTRLAGEVNEQFF.

CDR3 coding DNA: TGCAGTGCTCCTAGTGCCACGGGCCATCGGGATGGCTACACCTTC. It codes for CSAPSATGHRDGYTF. This chain links TRBV20-1 with TRBJ1-2; D remains ambiguous. Trimming cost V 5 bases and J 6 bases, with 22 bases left between them. This CDR3 comprises 15 residues. Germline CDR1 DFQATT, CDR2 SNEGSKA (reference sequence).

As to this clonotype: The junction and the germline gene differ at one end; a read error may be behind it. V gene TRBV11-2 combines with J gene TRBJ2-2; possible D gene TRBD2, 5 bases. Per the germline V gene, CDR1 is SGHAT and CDR2 is FQNNGV. The CDR3 loop spans 15 amino acids. The CDR3 here is CASSPLQGPTGELFF. In DNA form, the CDR3 reads TGTGCCAGCAGCCCTCTGCAAGGACCGACCGGGGAACTGTTTTTC.

This clonotype showed up many times. The rearrangement joins TRBV6-1 to TRBJ1-6; D is undetermined. This CDR3 is 14 amino acids long. CDR1 and CDR2 from the germline V gene are MNHNS and SASEGT. The V end lost 8 bases, the J end lost 8 bases, and 16 bases lay between the germline ends. CDR3 coding DNA: TGTGCCAGCCCTGCCAACACGGAACATTCACCCCTCCACTTT. Encoded protein: CASPANTEHSPLHF.

This clonotype was picked up many times. The CDR3 nucleotides are TGCAGCGCCCCCGGACAGATGAACACTGAAGCTTTCTTT. Its translation is CSAPGQMNTEAFF. This rearrangement joins TRBV29-1 to TRBJ1-1; D may be TRBD1 (6 bases). The CDR3 extends over 13 amino acids. Germline CDR1 is SQVTM and CDR2 is ANQGSEA. Trimming took 7 bases from V and 0 from J, leaving 12 bases between them.